The clone carrying this TCR beta chain was recorded once. Its antigen remains unidentified. This CDR3 region has 15 residues. V lost 2 bases and J 1 base, leaving 12 bases between the germline ends. From germline, CDR1 is MGHRA and CDR2 YSYEKL. The data were taken from a study of T-cell memory formation after mild COVID-19. A 5'RACE reaction primed in the constant segment made cDNA libraries of TCR alpha and TCR beta, and these carried sample barcodes and UMIs. TCRdb reprocessed the 5' RACE reads with MiXCR, giving one entry per CDR3 protein. The repertoire holds about 620,000 distinct CDR3 sequences, with under 20% as singletons. Study observations and caveats: Whereas later expanders leaned CD4+, clones contracting day 15 to 85 showed a balanced CD4/CD8 makeup.

This rearrangement joins TRBV4-1 to TRBJ2-7; D is possibly TRBD2 (7 bases). Sequenced sample: PBMCs or a T cell subset sorted from them (not recorded which). The TCR originated in an adult woman who had mild COVID-19 (a few samples of this study predate the infection). Cell type and time point are not known. The CDR3 loop is CASSQPGGKSYEQYF. The DNA of the CDR3 is TGCGCCAGCAGCCAACCGGGGGGCAAGTCCTACGAGCAGTACTTC.